This T cell receptor (beta chain) was captured in a study of beta chain features in type 1 diabetes. This clone occurred a few times. Its antigen is as yet unknown. General study results and limits: TCRB CDR3s were moderately but significantly shorter in Type 1 diabetes patients in all four CD4+ subsets.

Trimming stripped 0 bases from V and 0 bases from J, with 8 bases between. The length of the CDR3 is 15 residues. The germline gives CDR1 SGHRS, CDR2 YFSETQ. Since all of the isolated RNA was reverse transcribed, expressed TCRB transcripts were what got sequenced. Libraries were prepared by immunoSEQ multiplex PCR; TCRdb keeps only in-frame clonotypes and omits some of them. The sample lists approximately 240,000 clones, 15% to 20% occurring once. Sequencing input: naive CD4+ T cells from blood. The genes are TRBV5-1 and TRBJ2-3; D call uncertain. This TCR derives from a man younger than 40 with type 1 diabetes. The CDR3, as DNA: TGCGCCAGCAGCTTGGCAGGCTACAGCACAGATACGCAGTATTTT. Protein product: CASSLAGYSTDTQYF.